This TCR beta chain appears in the sequencing data of a study of blood T cell repertoires in COVID-19. Across the whole study: T cells, B-cell-depleted T cells, or PBMCs supplied cDNA or gDNA.

The method was immunoSEQ multiplex PCR; TCRdb's version includes in-frame clones alone and lacks a portion of them. The sample consists of 310,000 or so clones, around 90% of them appearing once. V shed 4 bases and J shed 6 bases, with 10 bases lying between them. This CDR3 is 12 amino acids long. Germline CDR1 SEHNR, CDR2 FQNEAQ (reference sequence). This clone was seen only a few times. The receptor's source is a woman aged 25 to 39 who had recovered from COVID-19. Specimen: PBMCs or T cells enriched from blood (not recorded which). The gene calls are TRBV7-9 and TRBJ2-7; D unresolved. The CDR3 loop reads CASSSYHAEQYF. The CDR3 coding sequence is TGTGCCAGCAGCTCCTATCACGCCGAGCAGTACTTC.